This is a list of T cell receptor beta chains from one sample in a study of cytomegalovirus exposure and HLA in healthy donors. Produced via immunoSEQ multiplex PCR; TCRdb's table is partial and in-frame only. The table shows fewer than 250,000 clones, with around 87% occurring only once. The sequencing sample was made of PBMCs. All receptors come from a woman aged 18-29 years in good health and CMV-seropositive. CDR3s include the opening cysteine and the closing phenylalanine or tryptophan. A D gene is named only where the DNA matches it firmly. The listing skips clone size in some rows; elsewhere it reads once, few, many or a size class.

>-|TRBJ1-2|-|TRBV7-9
CASSIGHQYGYTF
TGTGCCAGCAGCATAGGACATCAATATGGCTACACCTTC
>once|TRBJ1-2|-|TRBV6-5
CASSSNPGRRNYGYTF
TGTGCCAGCAGTTCTAACCCAGGGAGGAGAAACTATGGCTACACCTTC
>-|TRBJ1-2|-|TRBV6-1
CASRTVIGYGYTF
TGTGCCAGCAGGACAGTAATTGGCTATGGCTACACCTTC
>-|TRBJ2-1|-|TRBV7-8
CASSTRDWVYNEQFF
TGTGCCAGCAGCACCCGGGACTGGGTATACAATGAGCAGTTCTTC
>-|TRBJ1-2|-|TRBV19
CASSIATGTAGYGYTF
TGTGCCAGTAGTATAGCGACGGGCACGGCGGGCTATGGCTACACCTTC
>-|TRBJ2-7|-|TRBV2
CASSEWGGRNQVLYEQYF
TGTGCCAGCAGTGAGTGGGGGGGGCGCAATCAAGTACTCTACGAGCAGTACTTC
>-|TRBJ1-1|-|TRBV19
CASSIALNTEAFF
TGTGCCAGTAGTATAGCCCTCAACACTGAAGCTTTCTTT
>-|TRBJ2-7|TRBD2|TRBV27
CASGRLAGFYEQYF
TGTGCCAGCGGGAGGCTAGCGGGTTTCTACGAGCAGTACTTC
>-|TRBJ2-7|-|TRBV10-2
CARRGSRNEQYF
TGCGCCCGAAGGGGGTCCCGTAACGAGCAGTACTTC
>-|TRBJ2-3|-|TRBV27
CASRRTASTDTQYF
TGTGCCAGCCGAAGGACAGCTAGCACAGATACGCAGTATTTT
>-|TRBJ1-5|TRBD1|TRBV11-2
CASSPQGASNQPQHF
TGTGCCAGCAGCCCTCAGGGGGCGAGCAATCAGCCCCAGCATTTT
>-|TRBJ2-1|-|TRBV14
CASSQVRYGEQFF
TGTGCCAGCAGCCAAGTCCGGTACGGGGAGCAGTTCTTC
>few|TRBJ2-5|-|TRBV7-9
CASSLGVSHIDGETQYF
TGTGCCAGCAGCTTAGGGGTTAGCCACATCGACGGTGAGACCCAGTACTTC
>-|TRBJ2-3|-|TRBV29-1
CSVASADEADTQYF
TGCAGCGTTGCGTCCGCAGATGAGGCAGATACGCAGTATTTT
>-|TRBJ1-1|-|TRBV6-5
CASSYSKGLGTEAFF
TGTGCCAGCAGTTACTCGAAGGGGCTAGGAACTGAAGCTTTCTTT
>-|TRBJ2-2|TRBD1|TRBV7-9
CASSLLDRRTGELFF
TGTGCCAGCAGCTTACTGGACAGGCGCACCGGGGAGCTGTTTTTT
>-|TRBJ2-3|-|TRBV27
CASSMPGGTDTQYF
TGTGCCAGCAGTATGCCGGGGGGCACAGATACGCAGTATTTT
>-|TRBJ1-2|TRBD1|TRBV28
CASSLLLDRPSYGYTF
TGTGCCAGCAGTCTATTATTGGACAGGCCTTCATATGGCTACACCTTC
>-|TRBJ2-2|-|TRBV5-6
CASSLVAPDSGELFF
TGTGCCAGCAGCTTGGTGGCACCCGACAGCGGGGAGCTGTTTTTT
>-|TRBJ2-1|TRBD2|TRBV6-5
CASSYSSGINEQFF
TGTGCCAGCAGTTACTCTAGCGGGATTAATGAGCAGTTCTTC
>-|TRBJ2-3|-|TRBV5-1
CASSLGEGADTQYF
TGCGCCAGCAGCCTCGGGGAGGGGGCAGATACGCAGTATTTT
>-|TRBJ2-3|TRBD2|TRBV28
CASSSPGLAIGTDTQYF
TGTGCCAGCAGTTCTCCGGGACTAGCGATTGGCACAGATACGCAGTATTTT
>-|TRBJ2-2|TRBD2|TRBV6-1
CASSEAQGGDTGELFF
TGTGCCAGCAGTGAAGCGCAGGGAGGGGACACCGGGGAGCTGTTTTTT
>few|TRBJ1-1|-|TRBV6-1
CASSEERGSVAFF
TGTGCCAGCAGTGAAGAACGAGGGTCAGTAGCTTTCTTT
>-|TRBJ1-1|-|TRBV2
CASSEPGDTEAFF
TGTGCCAGCAGTGAACCAGGGGACACTGAAGCTTTCTTT